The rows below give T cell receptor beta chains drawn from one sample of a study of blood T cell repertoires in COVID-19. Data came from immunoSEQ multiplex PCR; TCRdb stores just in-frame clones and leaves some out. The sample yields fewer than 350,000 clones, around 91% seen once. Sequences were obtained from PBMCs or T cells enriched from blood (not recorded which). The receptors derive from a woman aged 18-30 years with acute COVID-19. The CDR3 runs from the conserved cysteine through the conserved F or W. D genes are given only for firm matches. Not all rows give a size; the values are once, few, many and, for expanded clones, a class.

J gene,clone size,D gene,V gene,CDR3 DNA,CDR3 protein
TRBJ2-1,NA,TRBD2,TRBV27,TGTGCCAGCAGTTTAGGGGGACTAGTTGGCAATGAGCAGTTCTTC,CASSLGGLVGNEQFF
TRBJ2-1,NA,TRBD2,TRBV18,TGTGCCAGCTCACCAACGGGAGGGTCACCTGAGCAGTTCTTC,CASSPTGGSPEQFF
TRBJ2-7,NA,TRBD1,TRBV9,TGTGCCAGCAGCCACGGGACAGGCGCCTACGAGCAGTACTTC,CASSHGTGAYEQYF
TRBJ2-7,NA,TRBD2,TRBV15,TGTGCCACCAGCCTCGGGGGGGGTTTAGCCTACGAGCAGTACTTC,CATSLGGGLAYEQYF
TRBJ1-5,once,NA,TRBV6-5,TGTGCCAGCAGTTACTCATCAGGGGTCAATCAGCCCCAGCATTTT,CASSYSSGVNQPQHF
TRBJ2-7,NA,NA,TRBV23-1,TGCGCCAGCAGTCAATCGCAACCAGGGTGGGACTACGAGCAGTACTTC,CASSQSQPGWDYEQYF
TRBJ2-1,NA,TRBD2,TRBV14,TGTGCCAGCAGCCACCCTGGACTAGCGGGAGCTGATGAGCAGTTCTTC,CASSHPGLAGADEQFF
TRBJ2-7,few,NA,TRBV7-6,TGTGCCAGCAGCCCGATTCCGGGAAAGTACTACGAGCAGTACTTC,CASSPIPGKYYEQYF
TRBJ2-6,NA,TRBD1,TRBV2,TGTGCCAGCAGTGAACCGAATGACAGGGCCCTTTTCGCTGGGGCCAACGTCCTGACTTTC,CASSEPNDRALFAGANVLTF
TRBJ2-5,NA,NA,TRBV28,TGTGCCAGCATAGGGACAACTTACCAAGAGACCCAGTACTTC,CASIGTTYQETQYF
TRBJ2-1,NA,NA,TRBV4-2,TGTGCCAGCAGCCAAATGCTTACCAAGCGGGAGCAGTTCTTC,CASSQMLTKREQFF
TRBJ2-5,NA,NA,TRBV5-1,TGCGCCAGCAGCCGGCGGCTCACAGAGACCCAGTACTTC,CASSRRLTETQYF
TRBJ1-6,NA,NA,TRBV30,TGTGCCTGGAGCGTATTGACCTTCAGGGGACGGTCCTATAATTCACCCCTCCACTTT,CAWSVLTFRGRSYNSPLHF
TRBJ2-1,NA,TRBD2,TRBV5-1,TGCGCCAGCAGCCCACAGGGACTAGACTACAATGAGCAGTTCTTC,CASSPQGLDYNEQFF
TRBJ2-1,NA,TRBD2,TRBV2,TGTGCCAGCAGTGAAGCGCTAGCGGGAGGGGGTATGGATGAGCAGTTCTTC,CASSEALAGGGMDEQFF
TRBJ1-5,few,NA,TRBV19,TGTGCCAGTAAGTCACAGGCAGGCAATCAGCCCCAGCATTTT,CASKSQAGNQPQHF
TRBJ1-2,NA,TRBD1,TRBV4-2,TGTGCCAGCAGCCGAGATTCCGGGACAGGGGGCATTAACTATGGCTACACCTTC,CASSRDSGTGGINYGYTF
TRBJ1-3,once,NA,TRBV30,TGTGCCTGGAGTCCGGGAAACACCATATATTTT,CAWSPGNTIYF
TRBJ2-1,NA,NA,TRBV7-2,TGTGCCAGCAGCTTAGATGGAGGGCATGAGCAGTTCTTC,CASSLDGGHEQFF
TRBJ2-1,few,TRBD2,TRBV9,TGTGCCAGCAGCGCTCCGGGACTAGCGGGGTACAATGAGCAGTTCTTC,CASSAPGLAGYNEQFF
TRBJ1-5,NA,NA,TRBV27,TGTGCCAGCAGTACGCGACAGTTGGGTCAGCCCCAGCATTTT,CASSTRQLGQPQHF
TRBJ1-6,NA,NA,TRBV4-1,TGCGCCAGCAGCCAATCCCAGGTTCTATCACCCCTCCACTTT,CASSQSQVLSPLHF
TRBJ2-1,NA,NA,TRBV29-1,TGCAGTGGGAGAGGGTCCTACAATGAGCAGTTCTTC,CSGRGSYNEQFF
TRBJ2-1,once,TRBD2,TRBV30,TGTGCCTGGAGTCGGTCTAGCGGATACAACAATGAGCAGTTCTTC,CAWSRSSGYNNEQFF
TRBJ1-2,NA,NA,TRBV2,TGTGCCAGCAGTGTCGAGAGTTATGGCTACACCTTC,CASSVESYGYTF
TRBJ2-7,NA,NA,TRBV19,TGTGCCAGTAGTATCTCGGACACCTCCTACGAGCAGTACTTC,CASSISDTSYEQYF
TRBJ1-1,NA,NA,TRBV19,TGTGCCCCTCGGACTCCCCCCACTGAAGCTTTCTTT,CAPRTPPTEAFF
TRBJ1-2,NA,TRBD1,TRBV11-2,TGTGCCAGCAGCTTTGGGGACAGGGGGTTGGATGGCTACACCTTC,CASSFGDRGLDGYTF
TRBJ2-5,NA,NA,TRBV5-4,TGTGCCAGCAGTATAACTCAAGAGACCCAGTACTTC,CASSITQETQYF
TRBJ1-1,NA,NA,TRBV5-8,TGTGCCAGCAGCTCGGACAGAATGAACACTGAAGCTTTCTTT,CASSSDRMNTEAFF
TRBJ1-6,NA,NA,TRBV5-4,TGTGCCAGCAGCTTGAGTATGGCGGCAGGGGTTGCACCCCTCCACTTT,CASSLSMAAGVAPLHF
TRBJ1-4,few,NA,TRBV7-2,TGTGCCAGCAGCCCAAGCTACACTAATGAAAAACTGTTTTTT,CASSPSYTNEKLFF
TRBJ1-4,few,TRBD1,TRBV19,TGTGCCAGTAGCGGGACAGCTGCAACTAATGAAAAACTGTTTTTT,CASSGTAATNEKLFF
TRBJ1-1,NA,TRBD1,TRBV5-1,TGCGCCAGCACGCCAGGGACAGGGGAGGCTGAAGCTTTCTTT,CASTPGTGEAEAFF
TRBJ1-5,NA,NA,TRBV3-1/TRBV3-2,TGTGCCAGCAGCCAAGATCGTCAGCCCCAGCATTTT,CASSQDRQPQHF
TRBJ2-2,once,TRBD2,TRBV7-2,TGTGCCAGCAGCCCCATGCCTAGCGGGAACGGGGAGCTGTTTTTT,CASSPMPSGNGELFF
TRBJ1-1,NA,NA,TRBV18,TGTGCCAGCTCACACCTGGACAGGAACACTGAAGCTTTCTTT,CASSHLDRNTEAFF
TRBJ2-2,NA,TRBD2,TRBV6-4,TGTGCCAGCAGTGACCGGGAGGGCCTCACCGGGGAGCTGTTTTTT,CASSDREGLTGELFF
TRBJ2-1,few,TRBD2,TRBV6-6,TGTGCCAGCAGCCAGCGGGAGGCGGGAAACAATGAGCAGTTCTTC,CASSQREAGNNEQFF
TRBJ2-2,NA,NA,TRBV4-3,TGCGCCAGCAGCCAGACAGGCTCCGGGGAGCTGTTTTTT,CASSQTGSGELFF
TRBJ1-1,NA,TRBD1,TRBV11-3,TGTGCCAGCAGTTGGACAGGGAACACTGAAGCTTTCTTT,CASSWTGNTEAFF
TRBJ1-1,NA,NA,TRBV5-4,TGTGCCAGCAGCCATCCCAGGGGTGGGAACACTGAAGCTTTCTTT,CASSHPRGGNTEAFF
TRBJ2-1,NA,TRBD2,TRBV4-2,TGTGCCAGCAGCCAAGGCTCAGGCGGCGGGAGCTCCTACAATGAGCAGTTCTTC,CASSQGSGGGSSYNEQFF
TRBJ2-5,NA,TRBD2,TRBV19,TGTGCCAGTAGTATTGGTAGCGGGGACCAAGAGACCCAGTACTTC,CASSIGSGDQETQYF
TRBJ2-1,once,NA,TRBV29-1,TGCAGCGTTGAATTAGTCCAGGGCAATGAGCAGTTCTTC,CSVELVQGNEQFF
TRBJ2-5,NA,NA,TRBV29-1,TGCAGCGTCGCTCACAGCCAAGAGACCCAGTACTTC,CSVAHSQETQYF
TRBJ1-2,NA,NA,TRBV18,TGTGCCAGCTCACGTCCCTCGGGCAGGGCTGATGGCTACACCTTC,CASSRPSGRADGYTF
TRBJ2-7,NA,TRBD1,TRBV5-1,TGCGCCAGCAGTGGACAGGGGCCCTACGAGCAGTACTTC,CASSGQGPYEQYF
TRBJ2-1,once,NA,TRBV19,TGTGCCAGTAGTATAGCCCCTCTAGCGCAGATCAACAATGAGCAGTTCTTC,CASSIAPLAQINNEQFF
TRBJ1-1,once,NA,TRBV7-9,TGTGCCAGCAGCCCTCCTGGCCTGAACACTGAAGCTTTCTTT,CASSPPGLNTEAFF
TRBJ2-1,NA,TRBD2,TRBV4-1,TGCGCCAGCAGCCAGGGACTAGCGGCTGTCTACAATGAGCAGTTCTTC,CASSQGLAAVYNEQFF
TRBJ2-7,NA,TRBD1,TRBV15,TGTGCCACCAGCAGAGAAGGAGGACAGGGAACGCGCGAGCAGTACTTC,CATSREGGQGTREQYF
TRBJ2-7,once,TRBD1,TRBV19,TGTGCCAGTAGTCCGGGACAGGTCCCCTACGAGCAGTACTTC,CASSPGQVPYEQYF
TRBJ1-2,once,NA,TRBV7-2,TGTGCCAGCAGCTTATGGGACACGGCTTATGGCTACACCTTC,CASSLWDTAYGYTF
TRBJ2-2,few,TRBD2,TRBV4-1,TGCGCCAGCAACCCGGGACTAGCGGGGTTCAACACCGGGGAGCTGTTTTTT,CASNPGLAGFNTGELFF